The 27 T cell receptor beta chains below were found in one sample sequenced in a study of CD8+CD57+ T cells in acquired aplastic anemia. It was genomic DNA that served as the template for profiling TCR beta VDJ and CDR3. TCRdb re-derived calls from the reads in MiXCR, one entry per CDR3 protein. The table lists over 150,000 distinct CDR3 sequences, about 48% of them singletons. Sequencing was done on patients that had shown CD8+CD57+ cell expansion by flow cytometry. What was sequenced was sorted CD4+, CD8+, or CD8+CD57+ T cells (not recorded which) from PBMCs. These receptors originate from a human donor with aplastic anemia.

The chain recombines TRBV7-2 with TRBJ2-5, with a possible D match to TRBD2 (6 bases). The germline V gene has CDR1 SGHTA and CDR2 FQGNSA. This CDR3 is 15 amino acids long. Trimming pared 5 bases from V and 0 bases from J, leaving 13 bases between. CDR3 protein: CASSQGSGHQETQYF. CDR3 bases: TGTGCCAGCAGCCAAGGTAGCGGCCACCAAGAGACCCAGTACTTC.

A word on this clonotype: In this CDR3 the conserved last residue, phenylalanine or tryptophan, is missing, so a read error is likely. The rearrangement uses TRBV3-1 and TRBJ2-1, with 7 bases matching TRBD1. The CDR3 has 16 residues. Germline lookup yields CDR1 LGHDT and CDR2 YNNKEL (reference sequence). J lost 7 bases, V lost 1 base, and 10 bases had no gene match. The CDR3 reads CASSQVRITGANEQFL. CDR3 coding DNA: TGTGCCAGCAGCCAAGTCCGAATTACAGGGGCAAATGAGCAGTTCCTC.

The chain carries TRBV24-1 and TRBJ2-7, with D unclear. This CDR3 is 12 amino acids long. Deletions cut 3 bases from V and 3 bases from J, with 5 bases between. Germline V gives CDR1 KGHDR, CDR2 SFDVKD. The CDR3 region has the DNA TGTGCCACCAGTGATGCCGGCTACGAGCAGTACTTC. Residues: CATSDAGYEQYF.

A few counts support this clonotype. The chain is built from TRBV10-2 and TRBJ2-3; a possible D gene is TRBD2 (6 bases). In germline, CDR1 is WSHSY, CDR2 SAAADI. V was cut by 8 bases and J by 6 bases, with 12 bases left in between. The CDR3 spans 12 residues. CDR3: CASYAGRDTQYF. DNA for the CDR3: TGCGCCAGCTACGCGGGGCGTGATACGCAGTATTTT.

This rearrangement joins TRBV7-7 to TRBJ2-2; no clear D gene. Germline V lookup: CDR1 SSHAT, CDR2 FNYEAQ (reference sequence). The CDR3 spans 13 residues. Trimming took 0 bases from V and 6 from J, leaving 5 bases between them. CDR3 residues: CASSLAPSGELFF. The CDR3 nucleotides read TGTGCCAGCAGCTTAGCGCCCTCCGGGGAGCTGTTTTTT.

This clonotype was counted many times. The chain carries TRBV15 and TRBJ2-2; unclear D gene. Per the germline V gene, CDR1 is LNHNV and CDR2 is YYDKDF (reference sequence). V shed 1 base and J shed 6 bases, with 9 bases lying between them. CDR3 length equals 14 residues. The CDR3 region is CATSRVTKPGELFF. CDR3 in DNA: TGTGCCACCAGCAGAGTAACTAAGCCCGGGGAGCTGTTTTTT.

The CDR3 loop is CASSEVWGGRAESTDTQYF. In nucleotides, the CDR3 is TGTGCCAGCAGTGAAGTTTGGGGCGGGAGGGCCGAGAGCACAGATACGCAGTATTTT. This sequence joins TRBV25-1 and TRBJ2-3, with TRBD2 identical over 9 bases. The ends lost 2 bases at V and 0 bases at J; junction bases unmatched: 12. The germline CDR1 and CDR2 sequences are MGHDK and SYGVNS. The CDR3 extends over 19 amino acids.

CDR3 region: CASSPGETGGSYGYTF. In DNA form, the CDR3 reads TGTGCCAGCAGCCCTGGAGAGACAGGGGGCAGCTATGGCTACACCTTC. V usage is TRBV12-3 or TRBV12-4 and J usage is TRBJ1-2, with 10 positions matching TRBD1. Trimming at V came to 6 bases and at J to 4 bases, leaving 11 bases not matched to a gene. This CDR3 is 16 amino acids long.

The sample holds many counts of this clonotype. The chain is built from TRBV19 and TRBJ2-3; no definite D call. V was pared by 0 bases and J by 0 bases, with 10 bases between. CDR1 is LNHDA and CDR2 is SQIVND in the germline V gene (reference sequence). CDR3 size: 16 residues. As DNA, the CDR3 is TGTGCCAGTAGTATAGAGGGCACTCTGAGCACAGATACGCAGTATTTT. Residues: CASSIEGTLSTDTQYF.

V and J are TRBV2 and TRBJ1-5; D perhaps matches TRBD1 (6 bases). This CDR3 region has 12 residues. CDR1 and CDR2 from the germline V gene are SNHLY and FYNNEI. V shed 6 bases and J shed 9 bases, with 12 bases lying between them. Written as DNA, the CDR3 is TGTGCCAGCAGCTTAGCGACAGGGCCCCAGCATTTT. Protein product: CASSLATGPQHF.

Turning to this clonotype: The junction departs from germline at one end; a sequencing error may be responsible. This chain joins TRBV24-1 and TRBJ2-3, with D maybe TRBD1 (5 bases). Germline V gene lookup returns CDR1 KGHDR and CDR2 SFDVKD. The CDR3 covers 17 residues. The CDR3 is CATSDSWIDTSTGTQYF. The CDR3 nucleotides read TGTGCCACCAGTGATTCCTGGATTGACACCTCCACAGGTACGCAGTATTTT.

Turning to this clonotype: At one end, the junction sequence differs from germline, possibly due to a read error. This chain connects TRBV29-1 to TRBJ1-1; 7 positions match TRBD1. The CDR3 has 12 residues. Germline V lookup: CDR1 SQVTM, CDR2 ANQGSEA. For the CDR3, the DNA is TGCAGCCTATCCCCAGGGGGGACTGGAGCTTTCTTT. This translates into CSLSPGGTGAFF.

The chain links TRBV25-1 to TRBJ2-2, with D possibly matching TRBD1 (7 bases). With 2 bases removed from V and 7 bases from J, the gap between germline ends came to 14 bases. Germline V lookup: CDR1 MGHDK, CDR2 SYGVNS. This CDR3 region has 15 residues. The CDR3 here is CASSELYRGLGELFF. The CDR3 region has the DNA TGTGCCAGCAGTGAACTCTACAGGGGACTCGGGGAGCTGTTTTTT.

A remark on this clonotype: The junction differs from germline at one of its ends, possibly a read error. CDR3 region: CASSLGPGQGAFGYTF. The CDR3 DNA follows: TGTGCCAGCAGTTTAGGACCGGGACAGGGGGCGTTTGGCTACACCTTC. The V gene is TRBV7-7, the J gene TRBJ1-2; 12 nucleotides agree with TRBD1. There are 16 residues in the CDR3. Germline V gives CDR1 SSHAT, CDR2 FNYEAQ (reference sequence).

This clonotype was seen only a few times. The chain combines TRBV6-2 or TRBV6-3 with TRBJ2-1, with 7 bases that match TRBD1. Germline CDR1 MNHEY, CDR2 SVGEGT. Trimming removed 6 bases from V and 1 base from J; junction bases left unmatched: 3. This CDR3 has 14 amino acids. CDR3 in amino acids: CASSDRESYNEQFF. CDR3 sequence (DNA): TGTGCCAGCAGCGACAGGGAATCCTACAATGAGCAGTTCTTC.

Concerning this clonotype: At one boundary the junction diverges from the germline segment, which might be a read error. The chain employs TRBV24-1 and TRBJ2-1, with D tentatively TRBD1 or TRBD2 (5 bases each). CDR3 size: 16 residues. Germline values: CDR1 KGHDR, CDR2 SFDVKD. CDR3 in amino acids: CATRDLRTTGSNEQFF. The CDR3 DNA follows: TGTGCCACCAGGGATTTGAGGACAACTGGGAGCAATGAGCAGTTCTTC.

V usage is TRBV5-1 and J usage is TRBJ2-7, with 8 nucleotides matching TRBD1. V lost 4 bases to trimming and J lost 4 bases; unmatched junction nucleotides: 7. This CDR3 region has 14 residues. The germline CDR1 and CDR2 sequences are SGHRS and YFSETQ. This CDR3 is CASSTWGQVYEQYF. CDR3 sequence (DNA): TGCGCCAGCAGCACATGGGGACAGGTTTACGAGCAGTACTTC.

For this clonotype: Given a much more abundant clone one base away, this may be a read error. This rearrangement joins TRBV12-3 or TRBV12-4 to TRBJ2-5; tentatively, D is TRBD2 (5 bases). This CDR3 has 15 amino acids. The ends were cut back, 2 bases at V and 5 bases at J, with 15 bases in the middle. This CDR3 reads CASSLTPGVGETQYF. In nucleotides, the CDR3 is TGTGCCAGCAGTTTAACCCCCGGGGTGGGGGAGACCCAGTACTTC.

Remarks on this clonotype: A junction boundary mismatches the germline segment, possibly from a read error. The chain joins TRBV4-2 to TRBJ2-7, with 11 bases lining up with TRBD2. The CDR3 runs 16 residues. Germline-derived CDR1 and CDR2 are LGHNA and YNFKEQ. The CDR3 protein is CASNQGILAGGGEQYF. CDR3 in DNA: TGTGCCAGCAACCAAGGGATCCTAGCGGGGGGAGGCGAGCAGTACTTC.

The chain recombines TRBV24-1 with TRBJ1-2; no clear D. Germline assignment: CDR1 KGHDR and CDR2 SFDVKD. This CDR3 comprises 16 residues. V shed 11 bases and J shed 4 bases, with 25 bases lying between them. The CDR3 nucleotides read TGTGCCAGCCTAAGAAATGCAGCAGACCCCACCTATGGCTACACCTTC. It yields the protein CASLRNAADPTYGYTF.

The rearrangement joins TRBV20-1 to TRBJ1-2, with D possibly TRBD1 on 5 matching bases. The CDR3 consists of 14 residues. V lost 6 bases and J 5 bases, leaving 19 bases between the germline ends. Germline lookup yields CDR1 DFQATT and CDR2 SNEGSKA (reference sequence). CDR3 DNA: TGCAGTGCCCATCCATCCCAGGGTAGATATGGCTACACCTTC. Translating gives CSAHPSQGRYGYTF.

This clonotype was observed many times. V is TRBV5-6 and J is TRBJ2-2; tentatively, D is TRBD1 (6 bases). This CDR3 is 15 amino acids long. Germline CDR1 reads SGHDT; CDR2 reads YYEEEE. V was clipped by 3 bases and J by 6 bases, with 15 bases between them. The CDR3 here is CASSYYRTGSGELFF. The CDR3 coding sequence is TGTGCCAGCAGCTACTATCGAACAGGGTCCGGGGAGCTGTTTTTT.

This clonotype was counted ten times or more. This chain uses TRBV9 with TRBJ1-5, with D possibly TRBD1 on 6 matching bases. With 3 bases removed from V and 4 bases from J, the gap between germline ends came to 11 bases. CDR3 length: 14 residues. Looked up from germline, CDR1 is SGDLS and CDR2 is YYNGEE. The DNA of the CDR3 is TGTGCCAGCAGCGGGGGACAAAGTAATCAGCCCCAGCATTTT. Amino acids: CASSGGQSNQPQHF.

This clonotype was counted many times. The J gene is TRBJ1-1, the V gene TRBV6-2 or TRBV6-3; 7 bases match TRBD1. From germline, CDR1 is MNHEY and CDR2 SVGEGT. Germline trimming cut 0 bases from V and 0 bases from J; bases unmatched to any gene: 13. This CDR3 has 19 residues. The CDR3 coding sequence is TGTGCCAGCAGTTACTCTTGGCCAACAGGGGACACCATGAACACTGAAGCTTTCTTT. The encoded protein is CASSYSWPTGDTMNTEAFF.

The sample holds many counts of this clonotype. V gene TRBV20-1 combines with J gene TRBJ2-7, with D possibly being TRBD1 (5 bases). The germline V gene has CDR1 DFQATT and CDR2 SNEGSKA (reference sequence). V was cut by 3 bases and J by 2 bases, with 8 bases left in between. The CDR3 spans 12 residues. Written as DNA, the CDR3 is TGCAGTGCTAGGCAGGGCGCCTACGAGCAGTACTTC. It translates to CSARQGAYEQYF.

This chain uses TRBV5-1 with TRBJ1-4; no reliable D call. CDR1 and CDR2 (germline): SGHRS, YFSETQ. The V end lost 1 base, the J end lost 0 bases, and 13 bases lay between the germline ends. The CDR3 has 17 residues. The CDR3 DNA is TGCGCCAGCAGCTTGACTGGGCAGACTGCAACTAATGAAAAACTGTTTTTT. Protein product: CASSLTGQTATNEKLFF.

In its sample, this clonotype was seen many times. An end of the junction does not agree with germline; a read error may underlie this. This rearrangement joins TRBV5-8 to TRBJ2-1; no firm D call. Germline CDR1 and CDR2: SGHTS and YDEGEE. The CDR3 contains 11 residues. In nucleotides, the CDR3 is TGCTACTCAAGCTCCTACAATGAGCAGTTCTTC. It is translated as CYSSSYNEQFF.